A single sample is the source of the 8 T cell receptor beta chains below, sequenced in a study of cytomegalovirus exposure and HLA in healthy donors. Amplification used 60 Vbeta primers and 13 Jbeta primers. Here immunoSEQ multiplex PCR was the method, and the copy in TCRdb shows in-frame clones only, minus some. The data contain 130,000 or so clones, approximately 8.8% of them seen just once; the ten biggest clones take up under 5.5%. The sample comprised PBMCs. The receptors derive from a man aged 35-49 years in good health and CMV-seronegative.

DNA of the CDR3: TGTGCCAGCAGCTCTCCCGGGACAGGCATATACGAGCAGTACTTC. The encoded protein is CASSSPGTGIYEQYF. The chain uses TRBV7-6 and TRBJ2-5, with TRBD1 matching 8 bases. The last part of the DNA fits TRBJ2-7 better; the J call may be wrong. CDR3 length equals 15 residues. The germline gives CDR1 SGHVS, CDR2 FNYEAQ.

The chain is built from TRBV4-1 and TRBJ1-5; a weak D match, TRBD1 (6 bases). Trimming cost V 0 bases and J 6 bases, with 12 bases left between them. This CDR3 contains 15 residues. Germline-derived CDR1 and CDR2 are MGHRA and YSYEKL. CDR3 coding DNA: TGCGCCAGCAGCCAAGATCTTGGGGGGGCTCAGCCCCAGCATTTT. Protein product: CASSQDLGGAQPQHF.

This chain connects TRBV13 to TRBJ2-5; D is unclear. Germline assignment: CDR1 PRHDT and CDR2 FYEKMQ (reference sequence). V lost 5 bases and J lost 5, with 12 bases in between. The CDR3 is made up of 13 amino acids. This chain's CDR3 is CASSGWAAETQYF. CDR3 sequence (DNA): TGTGCCAGCAGCGGGTGGGCTGCCGAGACCCAGTACTTC.

This clone showed up just a few times. CDR3 residues: CASSYSSVPTNEKLFF. In nucleotides, the CDR3 is TGTGCCAGCAGTTACTCCTCAGTCCCAACTAATGAAAAACTGTTTTTT. The J gene is TRBJ1-4, the V gene TRBV6-5; unclear D gene. Germline-derived CDR1 and CDR2 are MNHEY and SVGAGI. There are 16 residues in the CDR3. The V end was cut by 0 bases, the J end by 0 bases, with 8 bases between.

This clone was found a few times. The chain couples TRBV7-2 to TRBJ1-5, with 12 bases fitting TRBD1. With 1 base clipped from V and 4 bases from J, the junction kept 5 bases outside the gene matches. The CDR3 sequence is 17 residues long. Germline CDR1 is SGHTA and CDR2 is FQGNSA. CDR3 in amino acids: CASSLEGQGARNQPQHF. The CDR3 DNA follows: TGTGCCAGCAGCTTAGAGGGACAGGGGGCGAGGAATCAGCCCCAGCATTTT.

The chain links TRBV19 to TRBJ1-1; D call uncertain. Deletions cut 5 bases from V and 1 base from J, with 8 bases between. The CDR3 has 13 amino acids. Per the germline V gene, CDR1 is LNHDA and CDR2 is SQIVND (reference sequence). Written as DNA, the CDR3 is TGTGCCAGTAGTTACTCAGGGAACACTGAAGCTTTCTTT. Translation: CASSYSGNTEAFF.

The V gene is TRBV4-2, the J gene TRBJ2-3; 8 positions match TRBD2. CDR1 and CDR2 (germline): LGHNA, YNFKEQ. Unmatched junction bases numbered 3, after V lost 0 bases and J lost 4 bases. The CDR3 is 15 amino acids. The CDR3 nucleotides read TGTGCCAGCAGCCAAGAGTCGGGGGGGCCAGATACGCAGTATTTT. It translates to CASSQESGGPDTQYF.

This clone was seen a few times. The gene calls are TRBV29-1 and TRBJ2-2, with D unclear. Trimming left V 8 bases short and J 1 base short, with 8 bases between. The CDR3 runs to 12 residues. CDR1 is SQVTM and CDR2 is ANQGSEA in the germline V gene. In nucleotides, the CDR3 is TGCAGCTTTCCAGGGAACACCGGGGAGCTGTTTTTT. Translation: CSFPGNTGELFF.